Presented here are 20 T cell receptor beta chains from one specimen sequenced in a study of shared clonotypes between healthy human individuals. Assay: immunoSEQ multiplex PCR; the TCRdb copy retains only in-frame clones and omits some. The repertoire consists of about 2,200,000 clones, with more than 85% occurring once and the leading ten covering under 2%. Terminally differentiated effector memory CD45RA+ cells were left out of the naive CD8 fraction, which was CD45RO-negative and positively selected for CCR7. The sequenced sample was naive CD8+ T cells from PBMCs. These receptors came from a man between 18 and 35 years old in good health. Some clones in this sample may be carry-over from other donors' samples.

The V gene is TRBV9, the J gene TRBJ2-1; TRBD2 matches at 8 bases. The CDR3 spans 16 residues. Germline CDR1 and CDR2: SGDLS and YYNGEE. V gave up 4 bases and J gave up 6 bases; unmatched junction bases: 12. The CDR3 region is CASSPQGVAGSNEQFF. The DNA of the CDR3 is TGTGCCAGCAGCCCCCAAGGGGTAGCGGGATCCAATGAGCAGTTCTTC. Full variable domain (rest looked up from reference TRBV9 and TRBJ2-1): DSGVTQTPKHLITATGQRVTLRCSPRSGDLSVYWYQQSLDQGLQFLIQYYNGEERAKGNILERFSAQQFPDLHSELNLSSLELGDSALYFCASSPQGVAGSNEQFFGPGTRLTVL.

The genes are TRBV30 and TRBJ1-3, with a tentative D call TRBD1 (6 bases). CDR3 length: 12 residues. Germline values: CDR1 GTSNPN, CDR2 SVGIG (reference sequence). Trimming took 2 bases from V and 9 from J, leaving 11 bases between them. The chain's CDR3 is CAWSPGGSTIYF. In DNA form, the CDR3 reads TGTGCCTGGAGTCCTGGGGGCTCCACCATATATTTT.

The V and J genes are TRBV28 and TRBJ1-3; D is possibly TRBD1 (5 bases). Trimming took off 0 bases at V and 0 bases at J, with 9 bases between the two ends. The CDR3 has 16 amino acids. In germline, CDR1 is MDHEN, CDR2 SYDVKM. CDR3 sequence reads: CASSLWGVSSGNTIYF. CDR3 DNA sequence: TGTGCCAGCAGTTTATGGGGGGTCAGCTCTGGAAACACCATATATTTT. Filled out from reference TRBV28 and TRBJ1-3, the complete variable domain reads DVKVTQSSRYLVKRTGEKVFLECVQDMDHENMFWYRQDPGLGLRLIYFSYDVKMKEKGDIPEGYSVSREKKERFSLILESASTNQTSMYLCASSLWGVSSGNTIYFGEGSWLTVV.

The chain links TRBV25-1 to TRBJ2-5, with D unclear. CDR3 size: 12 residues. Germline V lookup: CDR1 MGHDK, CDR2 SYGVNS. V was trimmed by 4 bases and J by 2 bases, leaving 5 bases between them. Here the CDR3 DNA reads TGTGCCAGCAGTGTGGGGCAAGAGACCCAGTACTTC. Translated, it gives CASSVGQETQYF.

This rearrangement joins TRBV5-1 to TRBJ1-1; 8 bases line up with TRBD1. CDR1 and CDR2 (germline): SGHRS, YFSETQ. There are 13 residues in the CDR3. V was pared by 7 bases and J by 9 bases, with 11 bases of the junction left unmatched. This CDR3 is CASHHGQGPKAFF. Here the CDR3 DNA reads TGCGCCAGCCACCACGGACAGGGACCTAAAGCTTTCTTT.

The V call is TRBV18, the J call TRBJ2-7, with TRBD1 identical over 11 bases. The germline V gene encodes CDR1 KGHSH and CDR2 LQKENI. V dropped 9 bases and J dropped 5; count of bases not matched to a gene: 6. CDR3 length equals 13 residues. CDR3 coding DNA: TGTGCCAGTCAGGGACAGGGGGAGGACGAGCAGTACTTC. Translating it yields CASQGQGEDEQYF.

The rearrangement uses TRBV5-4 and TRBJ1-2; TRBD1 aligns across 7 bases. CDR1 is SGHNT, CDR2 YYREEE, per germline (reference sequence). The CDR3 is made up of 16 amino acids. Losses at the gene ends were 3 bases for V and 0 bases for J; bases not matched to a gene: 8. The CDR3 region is CASSWGLTGTNYGYTF. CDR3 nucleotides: TGTGCCAGCAGCTGGGGACTGACAGGGACTAACTATGGCTACACCTTC.

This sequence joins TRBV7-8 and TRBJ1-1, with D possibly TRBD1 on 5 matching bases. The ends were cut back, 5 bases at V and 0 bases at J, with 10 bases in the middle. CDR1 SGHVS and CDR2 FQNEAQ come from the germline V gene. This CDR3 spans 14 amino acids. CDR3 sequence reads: CASSQGGVNTEAFF. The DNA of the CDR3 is TGTGCCAGCAGCCAGGGTGGGGTGAACACTGAAGCTTTCTTT. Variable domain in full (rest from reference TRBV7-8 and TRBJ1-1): GAGVSQSPRYKVAKRGQDVALRCDPISGHVSLFWYQQALGQGPEFLTYFQNEAQLDKSGLPSDRFFAERPEGSVSTLKIQRTQQEDSAVYLCASSQGGVNTEAFFGQGTRLTVV.

The CDR3 loop reads CASSGSYRSNTEAFF. The CDR3 DNA is TGCGCCAGCAGCGGATCATACAGGTCGAACACTGAAGCTTTCTTT. This chain connects TRBV5-1 to TRBJ1-1; tentative D call: TRBD1 (5 bases). From germline, CDR1 is SGHRS and CDR2 YFSETQ. V was trimmed by 4 bases and J by 1 base, leaving 14 bases between them. The CDR3 sequence is 15 residues long.

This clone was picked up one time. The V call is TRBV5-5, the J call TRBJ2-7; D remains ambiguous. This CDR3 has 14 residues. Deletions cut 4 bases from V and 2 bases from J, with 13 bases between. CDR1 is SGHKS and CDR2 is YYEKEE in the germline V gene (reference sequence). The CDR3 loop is CASSPTRSAYEQYF. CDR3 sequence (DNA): TGTGCCAGCAGCCCAACCAGGAGTGCCTACGAGCAGTACTTC.

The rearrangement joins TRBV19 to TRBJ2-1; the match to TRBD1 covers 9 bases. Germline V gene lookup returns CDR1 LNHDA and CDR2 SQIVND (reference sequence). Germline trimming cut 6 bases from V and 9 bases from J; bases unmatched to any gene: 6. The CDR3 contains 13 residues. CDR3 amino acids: CASRNRGQVEQFF. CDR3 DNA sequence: TGTGCCAGTAGAAACAGGGGGCAGGTTGAGCAGTTCTTC.

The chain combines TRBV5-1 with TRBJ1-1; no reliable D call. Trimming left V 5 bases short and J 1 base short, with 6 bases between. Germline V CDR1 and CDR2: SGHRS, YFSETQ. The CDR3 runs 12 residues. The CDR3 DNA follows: TGCGCCAGCAGGGCGGGGAACACTGAAGCTTTCTTT. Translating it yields CASRAGNTEAFF.

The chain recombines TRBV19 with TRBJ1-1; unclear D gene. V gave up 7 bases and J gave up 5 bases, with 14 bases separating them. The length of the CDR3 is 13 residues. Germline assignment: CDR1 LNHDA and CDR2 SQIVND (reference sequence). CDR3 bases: TGTGCCAGTACGCTCGCTAAGTGGACTGAAGCTTTCTTT. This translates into CASTLAKWTEAFF.

DNA for the CDR3: TGCGCCAGCAGCCAAGGACAGGGCTTGAACACTGAAGCTTTCTTT. This codes for CASSQGQGLNTEAFF. The V call is TRBV4-1, the J call TRBJ1-1, with 7 bases identical to TRBD1. Trimming cost V 1 base and J 0 bases; bases outside gene matches: 2. The CDR3 totals 15 residues. Germline V lookup: CDR1 MGHRA, CDR2 YSYEKL.

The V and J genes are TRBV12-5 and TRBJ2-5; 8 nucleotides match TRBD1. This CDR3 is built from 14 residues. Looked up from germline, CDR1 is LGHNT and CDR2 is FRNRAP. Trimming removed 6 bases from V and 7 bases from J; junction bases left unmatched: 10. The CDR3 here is CASGPRQGKPTQYF. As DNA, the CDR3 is TGTGCTAGTGGCCCTCGACAGGGGAAGCCGACCCAGTACTTC.

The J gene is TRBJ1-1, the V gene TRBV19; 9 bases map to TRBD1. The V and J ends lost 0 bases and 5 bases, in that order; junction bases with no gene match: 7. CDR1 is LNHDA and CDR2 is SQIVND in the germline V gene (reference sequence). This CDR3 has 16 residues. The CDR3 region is CASSIDHGTGTTEAFF. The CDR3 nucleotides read TGTGCCAGTAGTATAGATCACGGGACAGGGACGACTGAAGCTTTCTTT.

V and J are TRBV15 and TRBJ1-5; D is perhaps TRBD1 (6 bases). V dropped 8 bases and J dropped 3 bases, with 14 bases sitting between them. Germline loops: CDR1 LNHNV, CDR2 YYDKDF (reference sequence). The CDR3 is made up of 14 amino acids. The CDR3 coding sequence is TGTGCCACCGGGACGGACAGCTTCAATCAGCCCCAGCATTTT. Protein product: CATGTDSFNQPQHF.

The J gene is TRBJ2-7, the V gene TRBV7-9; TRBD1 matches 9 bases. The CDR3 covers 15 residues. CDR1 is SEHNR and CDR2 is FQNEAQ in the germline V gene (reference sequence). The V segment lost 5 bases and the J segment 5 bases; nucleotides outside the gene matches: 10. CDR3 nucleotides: TGTGCCAGCAGCCCCCTGTGGACAGGGGTCGACGAGCAGTACTTC. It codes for CASSPLWTGVDEQYF.

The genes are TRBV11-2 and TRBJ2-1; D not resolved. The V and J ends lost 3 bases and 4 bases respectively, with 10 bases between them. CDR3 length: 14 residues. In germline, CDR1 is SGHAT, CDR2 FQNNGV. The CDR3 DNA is TGTGCCAGCAGCTTGGTAACAGATTACAATGAGCAGTTCTTC. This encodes CASSLVTDYNEQFF.

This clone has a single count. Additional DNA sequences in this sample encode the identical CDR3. The CDR3 bases are TGTGCCACCAGCAGGGTTTGGAACACTGAAGCTTTCTTT. It yields the protein CATSRVWNTEAFF. The V gene is TRBV15, the J gene TRBJ1-1; no firm D call. V lost 3 bases to trimming and J lost 1 base, with 6 bases between them. The CDR3 has 13 residues. The germline V gene has CDR1 LNHNV and CDR2 YYDKDF (reference sequence).